The clone carrying this TCR beta chain occurred many times. Its target is unknown. Germline V gives CDR1 SGHTA, CDR2 FQGNSA. The CDR3 loop spans 15 amino acids. J was trimmed by 5 bases and V by 5 bases; bases with no gene match: 8. This record belongs to a study of early T cells in non-severe SARS-CoV-2 infection. Study context: Unsorted whole blood bulk RNA was sequenced, with unpaired chains. Broader study findings: Private and CD4 specificities were missed by VDJdb matching, which favored anti-spike CD8 responses.

Attachment of unique molecular identifiers to individual cDNA molecules was performed. In TCRdb, the 5' RACE reads were re-called with MiXCR into one record per CDR3 protein. The sample consists of about 54,000 distinct CDR3 sequences, less than 9.5% of them appearing once. This material consisted of whole blood, taken at baseline. This TCR derives from an adult who was a healthcare worker with PCR-confirmed SARS-CoV-2 infection or an uninfected control (not recorded which). The chain joins TRBV7-2 to TRBJ2-5; 10 positions match TRBD2. CDR3 sequence (DNA): TGTGCCAGCAGCAGGGCCGGACTAGCGGCCGAGACCCAGTACTTC. Amino acids: CASSRAGLAAETQYF.